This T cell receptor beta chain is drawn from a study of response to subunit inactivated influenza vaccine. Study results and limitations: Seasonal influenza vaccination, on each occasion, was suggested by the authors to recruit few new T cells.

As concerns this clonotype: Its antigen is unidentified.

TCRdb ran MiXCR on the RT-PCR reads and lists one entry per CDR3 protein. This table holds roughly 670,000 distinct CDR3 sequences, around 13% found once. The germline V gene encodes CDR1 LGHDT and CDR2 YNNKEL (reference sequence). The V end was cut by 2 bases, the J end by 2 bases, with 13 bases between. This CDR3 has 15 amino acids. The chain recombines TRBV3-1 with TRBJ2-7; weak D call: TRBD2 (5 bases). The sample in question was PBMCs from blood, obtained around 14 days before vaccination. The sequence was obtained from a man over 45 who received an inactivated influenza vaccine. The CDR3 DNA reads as TGTGCCAGCAGCCAATCACCGGGGTCAACCTACGAGCAGTACTTC. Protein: CASSQSPGSTYEQYF.